This T cell receptor (beta chain) is from a study of T cell changes during pregnancy in multiple sclerosis. Profiled with immunoSEQ multiplex PCR; TCRdb holds only in-frame clones, not every one. The sample carries 85,000 to 130,000 clones, over 85% recorded once. The V gene lost 0 bases and the J gene lost 4 bases, with 12 bases spanning the gap. The CDR3 totals 16 residues. Germline loops: CDR1 MRHNA, CDR2 SNTAGT. This receptor was identified in a female donor with multiple sclerosis, enrolled in a pregnancy study. The sample in question was peripheral blood, obtained in the second trimester of pregnancy. The chain is built from TRBV6-4 and TRBJ2-2; D ambiguous. CDR3 protein: CASSDSPLSGTGELFF. The CDR3 DNA is TGTGCCAGCAGTGACTCCCCACTTTCGGGCACCGGGGAGCTGTTTTTT.